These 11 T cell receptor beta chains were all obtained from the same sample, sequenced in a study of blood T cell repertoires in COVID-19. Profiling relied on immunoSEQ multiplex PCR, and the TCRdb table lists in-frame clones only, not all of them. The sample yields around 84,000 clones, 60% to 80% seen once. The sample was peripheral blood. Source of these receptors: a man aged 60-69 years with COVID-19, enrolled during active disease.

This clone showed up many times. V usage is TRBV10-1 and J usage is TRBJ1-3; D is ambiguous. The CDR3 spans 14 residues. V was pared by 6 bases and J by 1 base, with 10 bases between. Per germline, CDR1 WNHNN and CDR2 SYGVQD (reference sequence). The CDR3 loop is CASRRRESGNTIYF. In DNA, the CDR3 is TGCGCCAGCAGACGGCGGGAGTCTGGAAACACCATATATTTT.

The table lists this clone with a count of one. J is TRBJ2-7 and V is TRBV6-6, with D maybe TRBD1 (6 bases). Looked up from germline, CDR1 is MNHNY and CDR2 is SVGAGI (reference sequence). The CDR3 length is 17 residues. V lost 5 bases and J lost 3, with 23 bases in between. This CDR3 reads CASSRRGGQGGIYEQYF. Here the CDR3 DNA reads TGTGCCAGCAGTCGCCGTGGGGGTCAAGGGGGAATCTACGAGCAGTACTTC.

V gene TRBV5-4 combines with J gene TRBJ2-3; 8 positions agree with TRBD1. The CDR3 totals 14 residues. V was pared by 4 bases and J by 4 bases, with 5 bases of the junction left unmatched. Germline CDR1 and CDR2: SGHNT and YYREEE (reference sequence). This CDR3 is CASSLGQGADTQYF. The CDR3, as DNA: TGTGCCAGCAGCCTAGGACAGGGCGCAGATACGCAGTATTTT. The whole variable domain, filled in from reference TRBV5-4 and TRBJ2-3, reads ETGVTQSPTHLIKTRGQQVTLRCSSQSGHNTVSWYQQALGQGPQFIFQYYREEENGRGNFPPRFSGLQFPNYSSELNVNALELDDSALYLCASSLGQGADTQYFGPGTRLTVL.

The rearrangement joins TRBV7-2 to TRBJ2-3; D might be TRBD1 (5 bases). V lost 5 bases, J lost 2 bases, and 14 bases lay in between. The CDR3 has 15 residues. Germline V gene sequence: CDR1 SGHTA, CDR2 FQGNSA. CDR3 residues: CASSTRQLDTDTQYF. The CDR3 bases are TGTGCCAGCAGCACCCGACAGTTAGACACAGATACGCAGTATTTT.

The CDR3 DNA is TGCGCCAGCAGCTTGACCGGGACTGTTGAACACGAGCAGTACTTC. Translation: CASSLTGTVEHEQYF. The chain is built from TRBV5-1 and TRBJ2-7; D may be TRBD2 (6 bases). This CDR3 has 15 amino acids. Germline loops: CDR1 SGHRS, CDR2 YFSETQ. Trimming took off 1 base at V and 5 bases at J, with 16 bases between the two ends.

CDR3 coding DNA: TGTGCCAGCAGGGTGGGACTAACTAACCCCCAGTTCTTC. The encoded protein is CASRVGLTNPQFF. The chain employs TRBV21-1 and TRBJ2-1; the D call TRBD2 from the table was never checked on the DNA. TRBV21-1 is assigned pseudogene status. The CDR3 is made up of 13 amino acids.

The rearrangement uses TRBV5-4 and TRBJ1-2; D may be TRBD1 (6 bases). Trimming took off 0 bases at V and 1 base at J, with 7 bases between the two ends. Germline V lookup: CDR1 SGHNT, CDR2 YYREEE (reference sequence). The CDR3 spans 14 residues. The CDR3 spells CASSLDRVNYGYTF. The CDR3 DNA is TGTGCCAGCAGCTTGGACAGGGTTAACTATGGCTACACCTTC. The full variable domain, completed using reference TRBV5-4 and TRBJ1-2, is ETGVTQSPTHLIKTRGQQVTLRCSSQSGHNTVSWYQQALGQGPQFIFQYYREEENGRGNFPPRFSGLQFPNYSSELNVNALELDDSALYLCASSLDRVNYGYTFGSGTRLTVV.

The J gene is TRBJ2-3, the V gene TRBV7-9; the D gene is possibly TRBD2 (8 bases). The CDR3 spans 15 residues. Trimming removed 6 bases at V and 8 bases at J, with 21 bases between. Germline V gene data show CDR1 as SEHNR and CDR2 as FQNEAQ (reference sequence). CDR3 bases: TGTGCCAGCAGTTTTGTGGCGGGGGGACAGTTTACGCAGTATTTT. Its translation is CASSFVAGGQFTQYF. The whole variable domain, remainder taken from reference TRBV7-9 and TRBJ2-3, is DTGVSQNPRHKITKRGQNVTFRCDPISEHNRLYWYRQTLGQGPEFLTYFQNEAQLEKSRLLSDRFSAERPKGSFSTLEIQRTEQGDSAMYLCASSFVAGGQFTQYFGPGTRLTVL.

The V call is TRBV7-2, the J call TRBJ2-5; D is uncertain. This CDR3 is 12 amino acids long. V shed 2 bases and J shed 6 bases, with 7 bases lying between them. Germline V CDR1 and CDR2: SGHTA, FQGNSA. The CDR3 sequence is CASSLSSQTQYF. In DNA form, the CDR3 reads TGTGCCAGCAGCTTATCTAGTCAGACCCAGTACTTC.

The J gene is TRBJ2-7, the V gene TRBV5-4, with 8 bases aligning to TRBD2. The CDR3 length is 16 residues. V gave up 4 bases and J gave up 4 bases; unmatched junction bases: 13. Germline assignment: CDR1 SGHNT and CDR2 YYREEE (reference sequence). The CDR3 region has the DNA TGTGCCAGCAGCCAGTCGGTTGGCAGCGGGGGTTACGAGCAGTACTTC. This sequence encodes CASSQSVGSGGYEQYF.

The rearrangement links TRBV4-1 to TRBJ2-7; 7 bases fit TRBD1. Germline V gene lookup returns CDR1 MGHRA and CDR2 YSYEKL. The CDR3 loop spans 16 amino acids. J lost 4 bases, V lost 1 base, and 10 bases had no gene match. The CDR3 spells CASSQAGTAQAYEQYF. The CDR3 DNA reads TGCGCCAGCAGCCAAGCGGGGACAGCCCAGGCATACGAGCAGTACTTC.